The subject of this entry is one T cell receptor (beta chain). What it binds is not known. At one boundary the junction diverges from the germline segment, which might be a read error. CDR1 is MGHRA and CDR2 is YSYEKL in the germline V gene. CDR3 length: 17 residues. The sample belongs to a study of cytomegalovirus exposure and HLA in healthy donors. Findings of the study overall: Among the most significant clusters, several appeared linked to common viral pathogens in a later analysis.

The PCR made use of 60 Vbeta and 13 Jbeta primers. The assay was immunoSEQ multiplex PCR, and TCRdb's table has in-frame clones only and misses some. The sample carries 150,000 to 200,000 clones, approximately 85% recorded once. Sequenced material: PBMCs. This sequence was found in a girl aged 2 to 10 in good health and CMV-seropositive. The rearrangement joins TRBV4-1 to TRBJ2-3, with a possible D match to TRBD2 (6 bases). CDR3 bases: TGCGCCAGCAACCAACCCGCCGGAGGGACCTCCACAGATACGCAGTATTTT. Protein sequence: CASNQPAGGTSTDTQYF.